Sequencing of this TCR beta chain was carried out in a study of blood T cell repertoires in COVID-19. As for the study in general: COVID-19 samples from acute and convalescent phases originated in the United States, Italy and Spain.

Generated by immunoSEQ multiplex PCR, the TCRdb table keeps only in-frame clones and is missing some. Of 350,000 to 450,000 clones in the sample, approximately 89% were seen once. This clonotype was obtained from a young woman who had recovered from COVID-19. Sequencing was done on a sample of PBMCs or T cells enriched from blood (not recorded which).

The CDR3 here is CASSPLAGTDTQYF. The CDR3 region has the DNA TGTGCCAGCAGTCCGTTAGCGGGCACAGATACGCAGTATTTT. V usage is TRBV27 and J usage is TRBJ2-3; weak D call: TRBD2 (6 bases). CDR3 length equals 14 residues. Trimming pared 5 bases from V and 1 base from J, leaving 10 bases between. The V gene's germline CDR1 is MNHEY and CDR2 SMNVEV (reference sequence).